The 32 T cell receptor beta chains in this list originate from one sample, sequenced in a study of T cells in Graves' hyperthyroidism and ophthalmopathy. RNA transcripts served as the template for amplifying TCR beta CDR3 regions. The HTBI primer set drove a first-round RT-PCR of the TCR CDR3. TCRdb reprocessed the multiplex PCR reads with MiXCR, giving one entry per CDR3 protein. This sample has around 340,000 distinct CDR3 sequences; 16% occur once, and the top ten carry around 34%. Sequences were obtained from blood. All receptors derive from a man younger than 40 with Graves' hyperthyroidism.

This clonotype was seen many times. This chain joins TRBV3-1 and TRBJ2-5, with D hard to call. V lost 2 bases and J 5 bases, leaving 12 bases between the germline ends. The CDR3 runs 14 residues. Per germline, CDR1 LGHDT and CDR2 YNNKEL (reference sequence). CDR3 in amino acids: CASSQSIRTETQYF. CDR3 in DNA: TGTGCCAGCAGCCAAAGTATCCGGACGGAGACCCAGTACTTC.

This rearrangement joins TRBV12-3 or TRBV12-4 to TRBJ1-1; D ambiguous. V was shortened by 11 bases and J by 1 base, with 11 bases between the two germline ends. This CDR3 contains 12 residues. The CDR3 DNA is TGTGCCTGCGGGCCCGGGAACACTGAAGCTTTCTTT. It codes for CACGPGNTEAFF.

In its sample, this clonotype was seen many times. The V gene is TRBV3-1, the J gene TRBJ1-3, with TRBD1 matching over 7 bases. The germline V gene encodes CDR1 LGHDT and CDR2 YNNKEL (reference sequence). The CDR3 is 15 residues long. V lost 4 bases to trimming and J lost 0 bases; unmatched junction nucleotides: 3. CDR3 sequence reads: CASSRDSYSGNTIYF. The DNA for the CDR3 is TGTGCCAGCAGCCGGGACAGCTACTCTGGAAACACCATATATTTT.

This clonotype was seen many times. This chain connects TRBV30 to TRBJ1-2, with a tentative D call TRBD1 (5 bases). The germline V gene has CDR1 GTSNPN and CDR2 SVGIG (reference sequence). CDR3 length: 14 residues. V lost 7 bases and J lost 3, with 18 bases in between. CDR3 loop: CASDSGYNDYGYTF. CDR3 DNA sequence: TGTGCCTCCGACTCAGGGTATAACGACTATGGCTACACCTTC.

This clonotype was seen ten or more times. V and J are TRBV19 and TRBJ2-7; 8 bases align to TRBD1. J was trimmed by 1 base and V by 3 bases; bases with no gene match: 14. There are 18 residues in the CDR3. CDR1 and CDR2 from the germline V gene are LNHDA and SQIVND (reference sequence). CDR3 sequence reads: CASSMLGKGQAKSYEQYF. CDR3 in DNA: TGTGCCAGTAGTATGTTGGGCAAGGGACAGGCGAAGTCCTACGAGCAGTACTTC.

This clonotype was counted at least ten times. The rearrangement links TRBV6-6 to TRBJ2-2; TRBD2 matches at 10 bases. The V gene's germline CDR1 is MNHNY and CDR2 SVGAGI (reference sequence). This CDR3 comprises 18 residues. V trimming: 0 bases; J trimming: 4 bases; junction bases outside the gene matches: 8. In nucleotides, the CDR3 is TGTGCCAGCAGTTACTCCGTTACTAGCGGGGCCTCCACCGGGGAGCTGTTTTTT. It translates to CASSYSVTSGASTGELFF.

In this sample, this clonotype turned up many times. The CDR3 bases are TGCAGTGCCACGACGGTCCTGGACACCGGGGAGCTGTTTTTT. This translates into CSATTVLDTGELFF. The J gene is TRBJ2-2, the V gene TRBV20-1; D uncertain. The CDR3 length is 14 residues. Trimming took off 6 bases at V and 3 bases at J, with 14 bases between the two ends. The germline gives CDR1 DFQATT, CDR2 SNEGSKA (reference sequence).

Ten or more counts support this clonotype. The chain carries TRBV27 and TRBJ2-6; 7 bases line up with TRBD1. J lost 0 bases, V lost 2 bases, and 4 bases had no gene match. The CDR3 sequence is 17 residues long. Germline V gene sequence: CDR1 MNHEY, CDR2 SMNVEV (reference sequence). CDR3 protein: CASSLTGVTSGANVLTF. CDR3 in DNA: TGTGCCAGCAGTTTAACAGGGGTTACCTCTGGGGCCAACGTCCTGACTTTC.

This clonotype was seen ten or more times. CDR3 coding DNA: TGTGCCAGCAGCCAACGGAACCGGGACGGAGGATACACAGATACGCAGTATTTT. Translated: CASSQRNRDGGYTDTQYF. J is TRBJ2-3 and V is TRBV3-1; possibly TRBD1 or TRBD2 for D (5 bases each). The V gene lost 2 bases and the J gene lost 2 bases, with 20 bases spanning the gap. Germline V gene data show CDR1 as LGHDT and CDR2 as YNNKEL (reference sequence). The CDR3 covers 18 residues.

This clonotype was seen many times. This chain connects TRBV29-1 to TRBJ1-2; 10 positions agree with TRBD1. V was clipped by 5 bases and J by 7 bases; unmatched bases: 10. The germline CDR1 and CDR2 sequences are SQVTM and ANQGSEA. The CDR3 consists of 14 residues. CDR3 bases: TGCAGCGTTTATTCTCAGACAGGGGGCCTTGGCTACACCTTC. As protein: CSVYSQTGGLGYTF.

The gene calls are TRBV7-2 and TRBJ2-7, with 7 nucleotides matching TRBD1. Trimming took 5 bases from V and 8 from J; bases not matched to a gene: 12. The V gene's germline CDR1 is SGHTA and CDR2 FQGNSA. CDR3 length: 14 amino acids. CDR3: CASSPRQGARKQYF. In nucleotides, the CDR3 is TGTGCCAGCAGCCCCCGACAGGGCGCTAGGAAGCAGTACTTC.

The sample holds a few counts of this clonotype. The chain carries TRBV9 and TRBJ2-2; 7 bases fit TRBD2. Germline lookup yields CDR1 SGDLS and CDR2 YYNGEE. With V trimmed by 7 bases and J by 6 bases, 6 bases remained unmatched. The CDR3 runs 13 residues. The CDR3 is CASGTTRPGELFF. In DNA, the CDR3 is TGTGCCAGCGGGACTACCCGACCCGGGGAGCTGTTTTTT.

This clonotype was seen repeatedly, ten times or more. The rearrangement uses TRBV27 and TRBJ2-1; D tentatively reads TRBD1 or TRBD2 (5 bases each). The CDR3 is 13 amino acids. Germline V gives CDR1 MNHEY, CDR2 SMNVEV (reference sequence). DNA for the CDR3: TGTGCTGGGACGGCCACGACGGGGAATGAGCAGTTCTTC. Its translation is CAGTATTGNEQFF.

In its sample, this clonotype was seen many times. This chain uses TRBV30 with TRBJ1-5; a weak D match, TRBD1 (6 bases). Germline V gene lookup returns CDR1 GTSNPN and CDR2 SVGIG (reference sequence). The V end lost 0 bases, the J end lost 4 bases, and 7 bases lay between the germline ends. The CDR3 is 13 residues long. The CDR3 reads CAWSVGGNQPQHF. The CDR3 nucleotides read TGTGCCTGGAGTGTAGGGGGGAATCAGCCCCAGCATTTT.

This chain links TRBV28 with TRBJ1-2; D not certain. Germline assignment: CDR1 MDHEN and CDR2 SYDVKM. V lost 3 bases to trimming and J lost 8 bases, with 16 bases between them. This CDR3 is 14 amino acids long. The CDR3 DNA reads TGTGCCAGCAGTTTTCGGAGAGAATCGGGGGGCTACACCTTC. Protein product: CASSFRRESGGYTF.

This clonotype occurred many times. The chain combines TRBV2 with TRBJ1-5; a possible D gene is TRBD1 (6 bases). Germline V gene lookup returns CDR1 SNHLY and CDR2 FYNNEI. V lost 6 bases and J lost 5, with 14 bases in between. The CDR3 has 14 residues. The CDR3 reads CASSGGQGDQPQHF. The CDR3, as DNA: TGTGCCAGCAGCGGGGGCCAGGGAGATCAGCCCCAGCATTTT.

This clonotype was picked up many times. The V gene is TRBV10-3, the J gene TRBJ2-5; possibly TRBD2 for D (6 bases). V was trimmed by 4 bases and J by 2 bases, leaving 20 bases between them. CDR3 length equals 17 residues. Germline-derived CDR1 and CDR2 are ENHRY and SYGVKD. This CDR3 is CAISVSGAGTSQETQYF. CDR3 sequence (DNA): TGTGCCATCAGTGTCTCGGGAGCCGGGACTTCTCAAGAGACCCAGTACTTC.

The chain couples TRBV7-3 to TRBJ2-1; TRBD2 matches 8 bases. Germline lookup yields CDR1 SGHTA and CDR2 FQGTGA. The CDR3 has 16 amino acids. The V segment lost 5 bases and the J segment 1 base; nucleotides outside the gene matches: 7. This CDR3 reads CASSRTGTRSYNEQFF. CDR3 nucleotides: TGTGCCAGCAGCCGGACCGGGACTAGGTCCTACAATGAGCAGTTCTTC.

This clonotype occurred a few times. This chain uses TRBV9 with TRBJ2-1, with 7 bases identical to TRBD2. This CDR3 region has 13 residues. Looked up from germline, CDR1 is SGDLS and CDR2 is YYNGEE. J was trimmed by 7 bases and V by 3 bases; bases with no gene match: 4. The CDR3 nucleotides are TGTGCCAGCAGCGAAGCGGGACCTAATGAGCAGTTCTTC. Translation gives CASSEAGPNEQFF.

This clonotype showed up many times. The V call is TRBV20-1, the J call TRBJ2-3, with a tentative D call TRBD1 (6 bases). V dropped 3 bases and J dropped 0 bases, with 7 bases sitting between them. The CDR3 runs to 13 residues. The germline V gene encodes CDR1 DFQATT and CDR2 SNEGSKA (reference sequence). Here the CDR3 DNA reads TGCAGTGCTAGTGGACAGAGCACAGATACGCAGTATTTT. This encodes CSASGQSTDTQYF.

A few counts support this clonotype. This chain links TRBV14 with TRBJ1-1; D unresolved. CDR3 length: 13 amino acids. CDR1 SGHDN and CDR2 FVKESK come from the germline V gene. V lost 6 bases and J 0 bases, leaving 8 bases between the germline ends. The CDR3 is CASRQFMNTEAFF. The CDR3 nucleotides read TGTGCCAGCAGACAGTTCATGAACACTGAAGCTTTCTTT.

This clonotype was seen only a few times. This chain links TRBV29-1 with TRBJ1-1, with D hard to call. V was clipped by 5 bases and J by 5 bases, with 12 bases between them. Germline CDR1 is SQVTM and CDR2 is ANQGSEA. This CDR3 is 12 amino acids long. CDR3 region: CSVKDGRTEAFF. As DNA, the CDR3 is TGCAGCGTTAAGGACGGTCGTACTGAAGCTTTCTTT.

V is TRBV13 and J is TRBJ2-7; 7 bases line up with TRBD2. The CDR3 is 15 residues long. Germline loops: CDR1 PRHDT, CDR2 FYEKMQ (reference sequence). V was pared by 5 bases and J by 5 bases, with 12 bases of the junction left unmatched. The CDR3 DNA follows: TGTGCCAGCAGCGAACGCACTAGCGAGATGGACGAGCAGTACTTC. Protein: CASSERTSEMDEQYF.

Regarding this clonotype: One end of the junction fails to match germline, which may point to a read error. The rearrangement links TRBV20-1 to TRBJ2-1, with 7 bases that match TRBD2. Germline values: CDR1 DFQATT, CDR2 SNEGSKA (reference sequence). This CDR3 has 18 residues. This CDR3 is CSARVLVSGRAVNDEQFF. CDR3 DNA: TGCAGTGCGAGAGTTCTCGTTTCTGGGAGGGCCGTTAATGATGAGCAGTTCTTC.

The chain combines TRBV20-1 with TRBJ1-1; no clear D. Trimming stripped 3 bases from V and 1 base from J, with 6 bases between. Germline CDR1 is DFQATT and CDR2 is SNEGSKA (reference sequence). The CDR3 covers 12 residues. In DNA, the CDR3 is TGCAGTGCTAGTTGGGGGAACACTGAAGCTTTCTTT. Translated: CSASWGNTEAFF.

The rearrangement joins TRBV19 to TRBJ2-2; 12 bases map to TRBD2. With 5 bases clipped from V and 5 bases from J, the junction kept 3 bases outside the gene matches. Looked up from germline, CDR1 is LNHDA and CDR2 is SQIVND (reference sequence). The CDR3 extends over 15 amino acids. The CDR3 nucleotides read TGTGCCAGTAGTCCTAGCGGGAGGGATACCGGGGAGCTGTTTTTT. Translated, it gives CASSPSGRDTGELFF.

Remarks on this clonotype: A read error may be the cause here, since a much bigger clone is one base away. This chain connects TRBV20-1 to TRBJ2-1; 12 nucleotides line up with TRBD2. V shed 7 bases and J 12 bases; nucleotides not matched to a gene: 16. The V gene's germline CDR1 is DFQATT and CDR2 SNEGSKA (reference sequence). CDR3 length: 15 residues. The CDR3 nucleotides read TGCAGTGTCAAGAAGGGACTAGCGGGTTTCGGTGGGCAGTTCTTC. It translates to CSVKKGLAGFGGQFF.

This chain joins TRBV11-2 and TRBJ2-6; perhaps TRBD1 as D (6 bases). The CDR3 runs to 13 residues. Germline CDR1 and CDR2: SGHAT and FQNNGV. In DNA, the CDR3 is TGTGCAACCAGGGGAGCTGGGGCCAACGTCCTGACTTTC. Amino acid sequence: CATRGAGANVLTF.

This clonotype was counted at least ten times. J is TRBJ1-1 and V is TRBV20-1; D possibly corresponds to TRBD1 (5 bases). This CDR3 comprises 11 residues. Germline V CDR1 and CDR2: DFQATT, SNEGSKA (reference sequence). The V end was cut by 6 bases, the J end by 11 bases, with 16 bases between. CDR3 sequence: CSARPRDVAFF. Here the CDR3 DNA reads TGCAGTGCCCGGCCCAGGGACGTTGCTTTCTTT.

There are many counts of this clonotype. V gene TRBV29-1 combines with J gene TRBJ1-1, with D perhaps matching TRBD1 (6 bases). V lost 7 bases, J lost 1 base, and 10 bases lay in between. In germline, CDR1 is SQVTM, CDR2 ANQGSEA. The CDR3 length is 12 residues. The CDR3 region is CSAGQKNTEAFF. The CDR3 DNA reads as TGCAGCGCCGGACAGAAGAACACTGAAGCTTTCTTT.

The sample holds a few counts of this clonotype. Here the CDR3 reads CSASLDYEQYF. The CDR3, as DNA: TGCAGTGCTAGCTTAGACTACGAGCAGTACTTC. V usage is TRBV20-1 and J usage is TRBJ2-7; no definite D call. The CDR3 covers 11 residues. CDR1 DFQATT and CDR2 SNEGSKA come from the germline V gene (reference sequence). Trimming took 3 bases from V and 3 from J, leaving 6 bases between them.

There are many counts of this clonotype. The genes are TRBV12-3 or TRBV12-4 and TRBJ1-5; D is ambiguous. V lost 3 bases, J lost 9 bases, and 15 bases lay in between. This CDR3 has 14 residues. CDR3 amino acids: CASSFAGTQRPQHF. CDR3 nucleotide sequence: TGTGCCAGCAGTTTCGCAGGTACTCAGCGGCCCCAGCATTTT.